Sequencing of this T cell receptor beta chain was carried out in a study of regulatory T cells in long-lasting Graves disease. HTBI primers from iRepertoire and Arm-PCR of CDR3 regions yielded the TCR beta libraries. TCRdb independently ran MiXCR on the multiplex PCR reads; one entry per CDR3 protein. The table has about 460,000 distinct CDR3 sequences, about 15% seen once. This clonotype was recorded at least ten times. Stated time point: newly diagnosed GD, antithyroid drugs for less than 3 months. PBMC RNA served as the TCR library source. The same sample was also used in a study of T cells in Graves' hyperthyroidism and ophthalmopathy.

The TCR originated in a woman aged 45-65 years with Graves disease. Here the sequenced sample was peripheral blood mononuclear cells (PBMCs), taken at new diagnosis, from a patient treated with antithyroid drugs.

CDR3 DNA: TGTGCCAGCAGTTTTATTCGCAGGGGAGCTTTCTTT. Its translation: CASSFIRRGAFF. V gene TRBV28 combines with J gene TRBJ1-1, with a weak D call TRBD1 (6 bases). Trimming took off 3 bases at V and 10 bases at J, with 12 bases between the two ends. This CDR3 contains 12 residues. Germline assignment: CDR1 MDHEN and CDR2 SYDVKM.